One sample yielded the 27 T cell receptor beta chains listed below, sequenced in a study of shared clonotypes between healthy human individuals. Libraries were prepared by immunoSEQ multiplex PCR; TCRdb keeps only in-frame clonotypes and omits some of them. This sample has about 600,000 clones, with 95% to 96% found just once. CD8 cells classed as naive were CD45RO-negative and positively selected for CCR7, excluding terminally differentiated effector memory CD45RA+ cells. Sequenced sample: naive CD8+ T cells sorted from blood. The source of these receptors is a woman under 40 in good health.

This chain uses TRBV4-1 with TRBJ2-2; 11 nucleotides align to TRBD2. The CDR3 has 16 amino acids. J lost 1 base, V lost 3 bases, and 1 base had no gene match. CDR1 is MGHRA, CDR2 YSYEKL, per germline. The CDR3 DNA sequence: TGCGCCAGCAGCCACGGACTAGCGGGGAACACCGGGGAGCTGTTTTTT. It translates to CASSHGLAGNTGELFF.

The rearrangement joins TRBV27 to TRBJ1-1; D is undetermined. Germline assignment: CDR1 MNHEY and CDR2 SMNVEV (reference sequence). Trimming cost V 3 bases and J 0 bases, with 8 bases left between them. The CDR3 is made up of 14 amino acids. CDR3: CASSFKGMNTEAFF. The CDR3, as DNA: TGTGCCAGCAGTTTTAAGGGAATGAACACTGAAGCTTTCTTT.

This sequence joins TRBV6-5 and TRBJ2-5; D gene uncertain. Trimming took off 6 bases at V and 2 bases at J, with 16 bases between the two ends. The CDR3 spans 15 residues. In germline, CDR1 is MNHEY, CDR2 SVGAGI. The CDR3 protein is CASSPGQRVQETQYF. The CDR3 region has the DNA TGTGCCAGCAGCCCCGGCCAGAGAGTACAAGAGACCCAGTACTTC.

The V gene is TRBV28, the J gene TRBJ2-7; D possibly uses TRBD1 or TRBD2 (6 bases each). Germline values: CDR1 MDHEN, CDR2 SYDVKM. V dropped 6 bases and J dropped 6 bases, with 18 bases sitting between them. The CDR3 consists of 14 residues. The CDR3 DNA follows: TGTGCCAGCAGGGGGGCCGGGAGCCCTGGCGAGCAGTACTTC. This codes for CASRGAGSPGEQYF.

J is TRBJ2-3 and V is TRBV27; TRBD1 or TRBD2 may be the D gene (5 bases each). Trimming pared 3 bases from V and 5 bases from J, leaving 12 bases between. Germline loops: CDR1 MNHEY, CDR2 SMNVEV (reference sequence). This CDR3 contains 14 residues. CDR3: CASSLGESGDTQYF. The CDR3 region has the DNA TGTGCCAGCAGTTTGGGGGAGAGCGGAGATACGCAGTATTTT.

The chain is built from TRBV19 and TRBJ2-1; D not certain. CDR1 and CDR2 from the germline V gene are LNHDA and SQIVND (reference sequence). Trimming shortened V by 4 bases and J by 0 bases, and 13 bases separated the two germline ends. This CDR3 is 16 amino acids long. For the CDR3, the DNA is TGTGCCAGTAGTACCCCTTTAACAAGCTCCTACAATGAGCAGTTCTTC. This codes for CASSTPLTSSYNEQFF.

This sequence joins TRBV5-1 and TRBJ2-7; D possibly corresponds to TRBD2 (6 bases). The CDR3 has 13 amino acids. The V end was cut by 6 bases, the J end by 4 bases, with 14 bases between. Germline V gene lookup returns CDR1 SGHRS and CDR2 YFSETQ. The CDR3 region is CASTSGGGYEQYF. The CDR3 DNA reads TGCGCCAGCACCTCCGGAGGAGGGTACGAGCAGTACTTC.

This chain connects TRBV28 to TRBJ1-4; 8 nucleotides align to TRBD1. This CDR3 is 20 amino acids long. The J segment lost 7 bases and the V segment lost 7 bases, leaving 26 bases of the junction unmatched. The germline CDR1 and CDR2 sequences are MDHEN and SYDVKM. The CDR3 protein is CASIPGWGTGSHSSGEKLFF. CDR3 DNA sequence: TGTGCCAGCATCCCCGGCTGGGGGACAGGAAGTCACAGTTCCGGTGAAAAACTGTTTTTT.

The chain uses TRBV7-9 and TRBJ2-1, with TRBD2 matching 7 bases. The CDR3 runs to 13 residues. Germline trimming cut 10 bases from V and 8 bases from J; bases unmatched to any gene: 11. The V gene's germline CDR1 is SEHNR and CDR2 FQNEAQ (reference sequence). The CDR3 nucleotides are TGTGCCACTAACCGGGCTAGCGGCCATGAGCAGTTCTTC. This gives the protein CATNRASGHEQFF. Combining the CDR3 with reference TRBV7-9 and TRBJ2-1 gives the whole variable domain DTGVSQNPRHKITKRGQNVTFRCDPISEHNRLYWYRQTLGQGPEFLTYFQNEAQLEKSRLLSDRFSAERPKGSFSTLEIQRTEQGDSAMYLCATNRASGHEQFFGPGTRLTVL.

The rearrangement uses TRBV6-5 and TRBJ2-1; 10 bases line up with TRBD2. Germline V CDR1 and CDR2: MNHEY, SVGAGI. The CDR3 extends over 14 amino acids. With V trimmed by 5 bases and J by 4 bases, 2 bases remained unmatched. The CDR3 region has the DNA TGTGCCAGCAGTCCGACTAGCGGGTACAATGAGCAGTTCTTC. Translated: CASSPTSGYNEQFF.

The genes are TRBV28 and TRBJ1-1, with D perhaps TRBD1 (5 bases). The CDR3 runs 14 residues. V was shortened by 8 bases and J by 7 bases, with 20 bases between the two germline ends. From germline, CDR1 is MDHEN and CDR2 SYDVKM. This CDR3 reads CASDYGGGVFEAFF. The CDR3 DNA is TGTGCCAGCGATTACGGTGGGGGAGTTTTTGAAGCTTTCTTT.

Written as DNA, the CDR3 is TGTGCCAGCAGCGCTACGGACCCCTTTATGAGCATTCAGTACTTC. As protein: CASSATDPFMSIQYF. The gene calls are TRBV7-9 and TRBJ2-4; no firm D call. Between the trimmed V and J ends, which lost 5 bases and 9 bases, there was a span of 20 bases. CDR1 and CDR2 from the germline V gene are SEHNR and FQNEAQ (reference sequence). The CDR3 has 15 residues.

The chain carries TRBV7-9 and TRBJ2-7, with D perhaps assigned TRBD1 or TRBD2 (5 bases each). The CDR3 is made up of 12 amino acids. The V end lost 8 bases, the J end lost 6 bases, and 14 bases lay between the germline ends. Germline V gives CDR1 SEHNR, CDR2 FQNEAQ (reference sequence). CDR3 protein: CASRGQSPEQYF. The DNA for the CDR3 is TGTGCCAGCCGGGGCCAGAGCCCCGAGCAGTACTTC.

The chain carries TRBV9 and TRBJ1-2; tentative D call: TRBD1 (6 bases). The V and J ends lost 0 bases and 2 bases respectively, with 11 bases between them. The CDR3 extends over 15 amino acids. CDR1 is SGDLS and CDR2 is YYNGEE in the germline V gene. CDR3 coding DNA: TGTGCCAGCAGCGTAGTGCCAGGGGACAACTATGGCTACACCTTC. It is translated as CASSVVPGDNYGYTF.

The V call is TRBV2, the J call TRBJ2-3; 9 positions match TRBD2. V was pared by 5 bases and J by 6 bases, with 12 bases of the junction left unmatched. The germline V gene has CDR1 SNHLY and CDR2 FYNNEI. CDR3 length: 16 residues. In DNA form, the CDR3 reads TGTGCCAGCAGTCTATTGGCGGGAGGGCCCGAGGATACGCAGTATTTT. Its protein is CASSLLAGGPEDTQYF.

This rearrangement joins TRBV7-9 to TRBJ2-1, with TRBD2 matching over 9 bases. This CDR3 contains 16 residues. Germline V lookup: CDR1 SEHNR, CDR2 FQNEAQ (reference sequence). J gave up 5 bases and V 5 bases, and 10 bases lay outside the gene matches. The CDR3 region has the DNA TGTGCCAGCAGCGGGTCTGGGCGGGAGGGCCACAATGAGCAGTTCTTC. Translated, it gives CASSGSGREGHNEQFF.

This clone was recorded once. The V gene is TRBV9, the J gene TRBJ2-3; D is unresolved. The ends were cut back, 4 bases at V and 5 bases at J, with 17 bases in the middle. The CDR3 loop spans 15 amino acids. Looked up from germline, CDR1 is SGDLS and CDR2 is YYNGEE. CDR3 nucleotides: TGTGCCAGCAGCTCCAAAACAGCAGACCGAGATACGCAGTATTTT. Its translation: CASSSKTADRDTQYF.

The chain joins TRBV7-9 to TRBJ2-1, with D perhaps matching TRBD2 (5 bases). V was cut by 2 bases and J by 5 bases, with 16 bases left in between. In germline, CDR1 is SEHNR, CDR2 FQNEAQ (reference sequence). The CDR3 totals 16 residues. The CDR3, as DNA: TGTGCCAGCAGCTTACCCTCTCGAGGGCCGCACAATGAGCAGTTCTTC. Protein: CASSLPSRGPHNEQFF. The full variable domain, its missing parts supplied by reference TRBV7-9 and TRBJ2-1, is DTGVSQNPRHKITKRGQNVTFRCDPISEHNRLYWYRQTLGQGPEFLTYFQNEAQLEKSRLLSDRFSAERPKGSFSTLEIQRTEQGDSAMYLCASSLPSRGPHNEQFFGPGTRLTVL.

The chain recombines TRBV7-9 with TRBJ2-7; 11 positions match TRBD2. V was pared by 5 bases and J by 3 bases, with 6 bases of the junction left unmatched. There are 15 residues in the CDR3. Per the germline V gene, CDR1 is SEHNR and CDR2 is FQNEAQ (reference sequence). The CDR3 DNA is TGTGCCAGCAGCCCAAAGGGACTAGCGGACTACGAGCAGTACTTC. Translating gives CASSPKGLADYEQYF.

The chain couples TRBV5-4 to TRBJ2-1; unclear D gene. Germline V gives CDR1 SGHNT, CDR2 YYREEE (reference sequence). The CDR3 has 12 residues. Trimming removed 7 bases at V and 5 bases at J, with 10 bases between. The DNA for the CDR3 is TGTGCCAGCGGTATCGAAGACAATGAGCAGTTCTTC. It encodes CASGIEDNEQFF.

The chain employs TRBV5-4 and TRBJ1-1; the match to TRBD1 covers 7 bases. Trimming removed 5 bases from V and 10 bases from J; junction bases left unmatched: 11. The CDR3 extends over 13 amino acids. Germline V lookup: CDR1 SGHNT, CDR2 YYREEE (reference sequence). The CDR3 is CASRTTGATIAFF. DNA of the CDR3: TGTGCCAGCAGGACTACAGGGGCGACTATAGCTTTCTTT.

The chain couples TRBV29-1 to TRBJ1-1; TRBD1 matches 7 bases. The V and J ends lost 7 bases and 0 bases, in that order; junction bases with no gene match: 14. This CDR3 contains 16 residues. Per germline, CDR1 SQVTM and CDR2 ANQGSEA. CDR3 residues: CSGGGTEKPMNTEAFF. In nucleotides, the CDR3 is TGCAGCGGGGGAGGGACAGAAAAGCCGATGAACACTGAAGCTTTCTTT.

Points on this clone: The sample has other DNA sequences that encode this CDR3 too. The chain employs TRBV11-2 and TRBJ2-3; 8 bases align to TRBD2. V shed 1 base and J 4 bases; nucleotides not matched to a gene: 7. Germline V gene lookup returns CDR1 SGHAT and CDR2 FQNNGV. This CDR3 region has 16 residues. The CDR3 protein is CASSLVAGGGPDTQYF. Here the CDR3 DNA reads TGTGCCAGCAGCTTAGTCGCGGGAGGCGGGCCAGATACGCAGTATTTT.

The CDR3 protein is CASSARVVSGRPQETQYF. The CDR3 region has the DNA TGTGCCAGCAGCGCGAGGGTTGTAAGCGGGAGACCCCAAGAGACCCAGTACTTC. This chain connects TRBV11-2 to TRBJ2-5, with TRBD2 matching 8 bases. CDR3 length: 18 residues. J gave up 1 base and V 5 bases, and 15 bases lay outside the gene matches. Germline CDR1 SGHAT, CDR2 FQNNGV.

This chain joins TRBV27 and TRBJ2-5; D gene ambiguous. V lost 2 bases, J lost 5 bases, and 12 bases lay in between. Germline loops: CDR1 MNHEY, CDR2 SMNVEV (reference sequence). This CDR3 spans 14 amino acids. CDR3 in amino acids: CASSLNPHWETQYF. The CDR3 DNA sequence: TGTGCCAGCAGTTTAAACCCCCACTGGGAGACCCAGTACTTC.

The CDR3 protein is CASSLRQGDTEAFF. CDR3 coding DNA: TGTGCCAGCAGTTTGCGACAGGGGGACACTGAAGCTTTCTTT. The chain employs TRBV27 and TRBJ1-1; 9 bases align to TRBD1. The CDR3 totals 14 residues. V shed 3 bases and J 3 bases; nucleotides not matched to a gene: 2. Germline CDR1 MNHEY, CDR2 SMNVEV (reference sequence).

The chain carries TRBV10-1 and TRBJ2-1, with 9 bases matching TRBD2. The germline V gene has CDR1 WNHNN and CDR2 SYGVQD (reference sequence). V lost 5 bases, J lost 8 bases, and 10 bases stayed unmatched. The CDR3 runs to 15 residues. The CDR3 DNA is TGCGCCAGCAGTCCTAGCGGGGCCGCCCCCCATGAGCAGTTCTTC. Amino acid sequence: CASSPSGAAPHEQFF.